A single T cell receptor (beta chain) is shown here with its context. Its specificity is unknown. Germline V gene lookup returns CDR1 LGHNA and CDR2 YNFKEQ. This CDR3 has 18 residues. The junction had 8 bases not matched to a gene; V was cut back by 0 bases and J by 6 bases. This specimen belongs to a study of T cell repertoires in cytomegalovirus infection. On the study more broadly: The authors relied on CMV epitopes, both recently identified HLA-C-restricted and well-studied HLA-B-restricted. Public TCR beta signature analysis indicated the presence of both CMV infection and matching HLA type.

The study, taken as a whole, reports: Pooled public TCR beta family frequency picked out CMV carriers with the relevant HLA. There were HLA-C-restricted CMV-specific TCR beta clonotypes dominating the ex vivo response.

TCRdb recomputed calls from the reads with MiXCR, one row per CDR3 protein. This repertoire shows approximately 910,000 distinct CDR3 sequences, about a third found once; its top ten account for around an eighth. The chain has TRBV4-2 and TRBJ2-2; 12 nucleotides align to TRBD2. This TCR was sampled from a human donor in good health (CMV status not recorded). Some clones in this sample may be carry-over from other donors' samples. Sequencing was performed on cultured CD8+ T cells from PBMCs, taken from culture after CMV antigen stimulation. CDR3 coding DNA: TGTGCCAGCAGCCAAGACTCGCTAGCGGGGGGGCCGGCCGGGGAGCTGTTTTTT. Protein: CASSQDSLAGGPAGELFF.